One sample yielded the 5 T cell receptor beta chains listed below, sequenced in a study of CXCR3-negative and CXCR3-positive naive CD8 T cells. Regarding the study as a whole: TRB CDR3 hydrophobicity was greater in CXCR3-positive naive cells than in CXCR3-negative naive cells.

Libraries of TRB cDNA were made by 5' RACE and carried UMIs. One entry per CDR3 protein, without DNA, is what TCRdb gives after re-calling the 5' RACE reads. The sample totals some 120,000 distinct CDR3 sequences. Their recognized antigens are unknown. Sequencing was performed on naive CXCR3+ CD8+ T cells from blood. Subset reported: CD45RO-CCR7+CD27+CD95- naive CD8+ T cells expressing CXCR3 (TNR3+). Receptor source: a human donor in good health. Some clones in this sample may be carry-over from other donors' samples.

V is TRBV6-5 and J is TRBJ1-1. Germline V lookup: CDR1 MNHEY, CDR2 SVGAGI. There are 15 residues in the CDR3. CDR3 in amino acids: CASSYSGGSGTEAFF.

V gene TRBV7-3 combines with J gene TRBJ2-1. This CDR3 has 15 residues. Germline CDR1 is SGHTA and CDR2 is FQGTGA. CDR3: CASSLFHSLYNEQFF.

The rearrangement joins TRBV20-1 to TRBJ2-7; TCRdb proposes TRBD1, but this gene call is untestable without DNA. The germline V gene has CDR1 DFQATT and CDR2 SNEGSKA (reference sequence). The CDR3 is made up of 15 amino acids. CDR3 region: CSAREGAGFPYEQYF.

This chain uses TRBV5-4 with TRBJ2-1; the D gene TCRdb calls, TRBD1, cannot be checked with no DNA. The germline CDR1 and CDR2 sequences are SGHNT and YYREEE (reference sequence). This CDR3 spans 15 amino acids. CDR3 amino acids: CASSWGGGSENEQFF.

The chain carries TRBV29-1 and TRBJ2-7; TCRdb lists TRBD2, though no DNA is available to test this call. CDR1 and CDR2 (germline): SQVTM, ANQGSEA. The CDR3 has 12 residues. The CDR3 reads CSVERVVGEQYF.